Listed below are T cell receptor beta chains from one sample, sequenced in a study of identical twins. Via MiXCR, TCRdb re-called the 5' RACE reads, giving one row per CDR3 protein. The sample has 200,000 to 250,000 distinct CDR3 sequences, 6.5% seen once. In addition, the sample was reused for a study of T cells expressing NK-cell markers.

The sample was CD8+ T cells sorted from blood. Receptors were obtained from a woman in her late teens or twenties in good health. Both conserved end residues are part of each CDR3. Fields, in order: J gene, V gene, clone size, D gene, CDR3 protein, CDR3 DNA. A D gene is named only where the DNA matches it firmly. Only some rows state a clone size, as once, few, many or a class for expanded clones.

TRBJ2-5 TRBV18 - TRBD2 CASSPGTRLVETQYF TGTGCCAGCTCACCAGGGACTAGACTGGTGGAGACCCAGTACTTC
TRBJ2-7 TRBV20-1 - TRBD2 CSARLPSGYEQYF TGCAGTGCTAGATTGCCTAGCGGCTACGAGCAGTACTTC
TRBJ1-5 TRBV28 few - CASSLRWSGQKNQPQHF TGTGCCAGCAGTTTAAGATGGTCCGGACAGAAAAATCAGCCCCAGCATTTT
TRBJ2-5 TRBV12-3/TRBV12-4 many TRBD1 CASSWGQGPETQYF TGTGCCAGCAGTTGGGGACAGGGGCCAGAGACCCAGTACTTC
TRBJ1-1 TRBV10-3 few - CAISESKGGSPEAFF TGTGCCATCAGTGAGTCGAAGGGGGGCAGTCCTGAAGCTTTCTTT
TRBJ1-2 TRBV10-3 many - CAISESISEERYTF TGTGCCATCAGTGAGTCTATTAGTGAAGAGCGCTACACCTTC
TRBJ1-5 TRBV6-5 - - CASSSDASNQPQHF TGTGCCAGCAGTTCGGACGCTAGCAATCAGCCCCAGCATTTT
TRBJ2-1 TRBV24-1 many TRBD1 CATSDTPGTVNEQFF TGTGCCACCAGTGATACGCCAGGGACAGTGAATGAGCAGTTCTTC
TRBJ2-2 TRBV5-1 many - CASSIYADTYTGELFF TGCGCCAGCAGTATTTATGCCGACACGTACACCGGGGAGCTGTTTTTT
TRBJ2-1 TRBV20-1 - - CSAKVIAEEFF TGCAGTGCTAAGGTAATAGCCGAGGAGTTCTTC
TRBJ2-2 TRBV2 few - CASSGRYTGELFF TGTGCCAGCAGCGGCCGGTACACCGGGGAGCTGTTTTTT
TRBJ1-1 TRBV6-1 - TRBD1 CASSMTGGGEVAFF TGTGCCAGCAGTATGACAGGGGGTGGTGAAGTAGCTTTCTTT
TRBJ1-1 TRBV30 few - CAWSAAGARGSTEAFF TGTGCCTGGAGTGCCGCCGGGGCTAGGGGTAGCACTGAAGCTTTCTTT
TRBJ2-5 TRBV29-1 many - CSVPKETQYF TGCAGCGTTCCCAAAGAGACCCAGTACTTC
TRBJ2-2 TRBV12-3/TRBV12-4 many - CASTFGGLGGELFF TGTGCCAGCACTTTTGGGGGGCTGGGCGGGGAGCTGTTTTTT
TRBJ1-1 TRBV5-1 few - CASSLLGSSEAFF TGCGCCAGCAGCTTGCTCGGGAGTAGTGAAGCTTTCTTT
TRBJ2-7 TRBV27 - TRBD1 CASIGTGSGEQYF TGTGCCAGCATTGGGACAGGGTCGGGAGAGCAGTACTTC
TRBJ1-5 TRBV27 - - CASSTGAGFRNQPQHF TGTGCCAGCAGTACCGGTGCAGGGTTTCGCAATCAGCCCCAGCATTTT
TRBJ2-1 TRBV6-1 few TRBD2 CASGGGYNEQFF TGTGCCAGCGGCGGGGGGTACAATGAGCAGTTCTTC
TRBJ1-2 TRBV5-5 few - CASSLKQTVVYGYTF TGTGCCAGCAGCTTGAAGCAGACGGTAGTCTATGGCTACACCTTC
TRBJ2-7 TRBV6-2/TRBV6-3 few - CASRMRSSYEQYF TGTGCCAGCAGGATGCGTAGCTCCTACGAGCAGTACTTC
TRBJ2-2 TRBV6-2/TRBV6-3 - TRBD2 CASSRTSGSKTGELFF TGTGCCAGCAGTCGCACTAGCGGGAGTAAGACCGGGGAGCTGTTTTTT
TRBJ1-5 TRBV7-9 - - CASSPGVGNQPQHF TGTGCCAGCAGCCCGGGGGTGGGCAATCAGCCCCAGCATTTT
TRBJ2-6 TRBV7-9 few TRBD1 CASSLPGQGADSGANVLTF TGTGCCAGCAGCCTTCCGGGACAGGGGGCAGACTCTGGGGCCAACGTCCTGACTTTC
TRBJ1-4 TRBV6-2/TRBV6-3 - TRBD1 CASSPSGQGAEKLFF TGTGCCAGCAGTCCCTCAGGACAGGGGGCCGAAAAACTGTTTTTT
TRBJ1-1 TRBV27 many TRBD1 CASLGTGGTEAFF TGTGCCAGCCTCGGGACAGGGGGCACTGAAGCTTTCTTT
TRBJ2-3 TRBV20-1 - TRBD2 CSARERDRFPDLAGPLDTQYF TGCAGTGCTAGAGAAAGGGACCGGTTTCCCGACTTAGCGGGACCTCTAGATACGCAGTATTTT
TRBJ2-3 TRBV20-1 - - CSAGPRDTDTQYF TGCAGTGCAGGCCCCCGGGACACAGATACGCAGTATTTT
TRBJ2-7 TRBV7-9 - - CASSGPRRRSSYEQYF TGTGCCAGCAGCGGTCCGCGGAGGAGGAGCTCCTACGAGCAGTACTTC
TRBJ2-2 TRBV12-3/TRBV12-4 many - CASCEAGAPPGELFF TGTGCCAGTTGTGAGGCGGGGGCGCCCCCCGGGGAGCTGTTTTTT
TRBJ2-1 TRBV11-2 few TRBD2 CASSPRTSGGSREQFF TGTGCCAGCAGCCCGCGGACTAGCGGGGGGTCTAGAGAGCAGTTCTTC
TRBJ2-7 TRBV6-1 few TRBD1 CASSVRTGASYEQYF TGTGCCAGCAGTGTCCGGACAGGGGCCTCCTACGAGCAGTACTTC
TRBJ2-5 TRBV7-9 few - CASSAPETQYF TGTGCCAGCAGCGCCCCAGAGACCCAGTACTTC
TRBJ2-1 TRBV20-1 many - CSARNSYNEQFF TGCAGTGCTCGAAACTCGTACAATGAGCAGTTCTTC
TRBJ2-3 TRBV9 many TRBD2 CASSVGGTSVDTQYF TGTGCCAGCAGCGTAGGGGGGACTAGTGTTGATACGCAGTATTTT
TRBJ2-7 TRBV29-1 many - CSVEFGRSYEQYF TGCAGCGTTGAATTTGGCCGGAGCTACGAGCAGTACTTC
TRBJ2-6 TRBV9 - - CASSAPGAGANVLTF TGTGCCAGCAGCGCGCCAGGAGCCGGGGCCAACGTCCTGACTTTC
TRBJ1-4 TRBV6-1 - - CASSVQGEVGELFF TGTGCCAGCAGCGTACAGGGAGAAGTTGGCGAACTGTTTTTT
TRBJ2-5 TRBV5-1 - - CASSLVPDQEETQYF TGCGCCAGCAGCTTGGTCCCGGACCAGGAGGAGACCCAGTACTTC
TRBJ2-1 TRBV9 few - CASSPGGDYNEQFF TGTGCCAGCAGCCCCGGTGGAGACTACAATGAGCAGTTCTTC
TRBJ2-7 TRBV11-3 - - CASSSRQIYEQYF TGTGCCAGCAGCTCGAGACAGATCTACGAGCAGTACTTC
TRBJ2-6 TRBV6-5 many - CASNSGANVLTF TGTGCCAGTAACTCTGGGGCCAACGTCCTGACTTTC
TRBJ2-5 TRBV12-3/TRBV12-4 many TRBD1 CASTAPPTGANQETQYF TGTGCCAGCACCGCACCCCCGACAGGGGCCAACCAAGAGACCCAGTACTTC
TRBJ1-1 TRBV4-2 once - CAIGPGLMNTEAFF TGTGCCATCGGCCCCGGGCTGATGAACACTGAAGCTTTCTTT
TRBJ2-7 TRBV11-2 many - CASSAEGRGSYEQYF TGTGCCAGCAGTGCCGAGGGGAGAGGCTCCTACGAGCAGTACTTC